The 11 T cell receptor beta chains given below trace back to one sample, sequenced in a study of molecular identifiers for immune sequencing clone quantification. TCRdb fed the PCR reads into MiXCR, producing one record per CDR3 protein. The sample has about 640,000 distinct CDR3 sequences; just under 20% are singletons. The material sequenced was naive CD8+ T cells from blood, with Jurkat cell RNA spiked in. Subset given: FACS-sorted CD8+CD4-CCR7+CD45RA+ naive T cells. Receptors were obtained from a human donor in good health. Some libraries in this study had Jurkat cell RNA spiked in.

This clonotype was observed once. This rearrangement joins TRBV4-3 to TRBJ2-5; D is unresolved. The CDR3 contains 13 residues. Germline loops: CDR1 LGHNA, CDR2 YSLEER. Trimming stripped 4 bases from V and 7 bases from J, with 13 bases between. CDR3 sequence: CASSPNQWVTQYF. CDR3 nucleotide sequence: TGCGCCAGCAGCCCAAACCAGTGGGTGACCCAGTACTTC.

A word on this clonotype: Given a much more abundant clone one base away, this may be a read error. The chain combines TRBV3-1 with TRBJ2-3, with 8 bases fitting TRBD2. The V and J ends lost 4 bases and 5 bases, in that order; junction bases with no gene match: 20. CDR3 size: 19 residues. The V gene's germline CDR1 is LGHDT and CDR2 YNNKEL (reference sequence). The CDR3 DNA reads TGTGCCAGCAGCCCACTACGGTGGAGTAGCGGGGACGCACAAGATACGCAGTATTTT. Translated: CASSPLRWSSGDAQDTQYF.

This clonotype was recorded many times. The chain uses TRBV4-1 and TRBJ2-7; TRBD1 matches 8 bases. V gave up 2 bases and J gave up 2 bases; unmatched junction bases: 2. The CDR3 extends over 14 amino acids. Per germline, CDR1 MGHRA and CDR2 YSYEKL. CDR3 loop: CASSQKTGAYEQYF. CDR3 coding DNA: TGCGCCAGCAGCCAAAAGACAGGGGCCTACGAGCAGTACTTC.

V and J are TRBV2 and TRBJ1-1; TRBD1 aligns across 7 bases. This CDR3 is built from 12 residues. Germline CDR1 is SNHLY and CDR2 is FYNNEI. Trimming at V came to 4 bases and at J to 11 bases, leaving 7 bases not matched to a gene. The CDR3 region is CASSGLGGAAFF. CDR3 nucleotide sequence: TGTGCCAGCAGTGGGCTAGGGGGCGCGGCTTTCTTT.

As concerns this clonotype: A single base separates this from a much larger clone, so it may be a read error. The chain couples TRBV4-3 to TRBJ2-1; 8 nucleotides line up with TRBD1. Per the germline V gene, CDR1 is LGHNA and CDR2 is YSLEER. The CDR3 is 16 amino acids. The junction had 9 bases not matched to a gene; V was cut back by 7 bases and J by 1 base. CDR3 nucleotides: TGCGCCAGCAACCAGGAGGACAGGGCGTCCTACAATGAGCAGTTCTTC. This encodes CASNQEDRASYNEQFF.

Notes on this clonotype: A read error may explain this, as a much larger clone is one base away. The rearrangement joins TRBV28 to TRBJ2-7; tentatively, D is TRBD2 (5 bases). Germline lookup yields CDR1 MDHEN and CDR2 SYDVKM. The CDR3 extends over 15 amino acids. The CDR3 DNA sequence: TGTGCCAGCAGTTTTGACACGGGGAGCTCCTACGAGCAGCACTTC. Protein product: CASSFDTGSSYEQHF. The whole variable domain, remainder taken from reference TRBV28 and TRBJ2-7, is DVKVTQSSRYLVKRTGEKVFLECVQDMDHENMFWYRQDPGLGLRLIYFSYDVKMKEKGDIPEGYSVSREKKERFSLILESASTNQTSMYLCASSFDTGSSYEQHFGPGTRLTVT.

Ten or more counts support this clonotype. The chain has TRBV6-6 and TRBJ2-1; D is ambiguous. This CDR3 region has 16 residues. The germline gives CDR1 MNHNY, CDR2 SVGAGI (reference sequence). V lost 0 bases to trimming and J lost 0 bases, with 9 bases between them. CDR3 loop: CASSYSERYSYNEQFF. The CDR3 DNA sequence: TGTGCCAGCAGTTACTCGGAGCGATACTCCTACAATGAGCAGTTCTTC.

This chain joins TRBV27 and TRBJ1-2, with a weak D call TRBD1 (5 bases). Trimming left V 5 bases short and J 3 bases short, with 10 bases between. The CDR3 extends over 13 amino acids. CDR1 and CDR2 (germline): MNHEY, SMNVEV (reference sequence). The CDR3 bases are TGTGCCAGCAGTCCAGGGTTAGACTATGGCTACACCTTC. Translating it yields CASSPGLDYGYTF.

This sequence joins TRBV4-1 and TRBJ2-2; either TRBD1 or TRBD2 may supply D (5 bases each). From germline, CDR1 is MGHRA and CDR2 YSYEKL. The V end was cut by 2 bases, the J end by 8 bases, with 9 bases between. This CDR3 has 13 residues. In DNA form, the CDR3 reads TGCGCCAGCAGCCAACCGGGGCCAGGGGAGCTGTTTTTT. It codes for CASSQPGPGELFF.

This clonotype was picked up many times. The chain has TRBV2 and TRBJ1-1; 11 bases are shared with TRBD1. V lost 7 bases, J lost 4 bases, and 8 bases stayed unmatched. Germline values: CDR1 SNHLY, CDR2 FYNNEI. The CDR3 has 15 residues. CDR3 residues: CASTWTGGVSTEAFF. The CDR3 DNA reads TGTGCCAGCACGTGGACAGGGGGCGTGAGCACTGAAGCTTTCTTT.

The sample holds many counts of this clonotype. The chain has TRBV6-5 and TRBJ2-3; D call uncertain. The V end lost 5 bases, the J end lost 0 bases, and 12 bases lay between the germline ends. The length of the CDR3 is 15 residues. The germline CDR1 and CDR2 sequences are MNHEY and SVGAGI. CDR3 sequence (DNA): TGTGCCAGCAGTATCCGGACGCGTAGCACAGATACGCAGTATTTT. Its translation is CASSIRTRSTDTQYF.